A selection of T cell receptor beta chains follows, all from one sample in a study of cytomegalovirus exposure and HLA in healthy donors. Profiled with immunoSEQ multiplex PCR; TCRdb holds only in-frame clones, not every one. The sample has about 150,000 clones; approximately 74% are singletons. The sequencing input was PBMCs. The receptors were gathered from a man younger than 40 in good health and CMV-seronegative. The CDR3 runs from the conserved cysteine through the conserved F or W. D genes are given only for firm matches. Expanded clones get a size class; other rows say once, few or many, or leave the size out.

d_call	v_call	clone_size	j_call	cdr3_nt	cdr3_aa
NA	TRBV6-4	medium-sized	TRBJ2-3	TGTGCCAGCAGTGACGGGGGGGCCACAGATACGCAGTATTTT	CASSDGGATDTQYF
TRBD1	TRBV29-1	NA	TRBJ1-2	TGCAGCGTGAAGGGACAGGCATATGGCTACACCTTC	CSVKGQAYGYTF
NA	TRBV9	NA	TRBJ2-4	TGTGCCAGCAGCGAGGGAGGAGGCATTCAGTACTTC	CASSEGGGIQYF
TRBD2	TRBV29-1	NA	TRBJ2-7	TGCAGCGTTGACCATAGCGGGGGGGCCGACGAGCAGTACTTC	CSVDHSGGADEQYF
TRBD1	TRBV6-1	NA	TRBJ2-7	TGTGCCAGCGGCAGACAGGGCAGTCAGGAGCAGTACTTC	CASGRQGSQEQYF
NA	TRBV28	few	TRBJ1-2	TGTGCCAGCAGTTTAATCCAGGGAGGCTACACCTTC	CASSLIQGGYTF
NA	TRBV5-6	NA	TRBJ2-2	TGTGCCAGCAGCCCCTTGGGGGGAAGCACCGGGGAGCTGTTTTTT	CASSPLGGSTGELFF
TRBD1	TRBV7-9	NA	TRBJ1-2	TGTGCCAGCAGCATGACAGGGGGCGGCTATGGCTACACCTTC	CASSMTGGGYGYTF
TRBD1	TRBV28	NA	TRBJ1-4	TGTGCCACCGAGGGGACAGGGGAAGAAAAACTGTTTTTT	CATEGTGEEKLFF
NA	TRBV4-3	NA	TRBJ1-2	TGCGCCAGCAGCCAAGAATGGGGGGTGGCTAACTATGGCCACACCTTC	CASSQEWGVANYGHTF
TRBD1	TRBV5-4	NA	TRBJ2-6	TGTGCCAGCAGCTCCGGGACAGTTAGCTCTGGGGCCAACGTCCTGACTTTC	CASSSGTVSSGANVLTF
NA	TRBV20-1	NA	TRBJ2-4	TGCAGTGCCGGCGGGGTAAACATTCAGTACTTC	CSAGGVNIQYF